The T cell receptor (beta chain) described here comes from a study of cytomegalovirus exposure and HLA in healthy donors. Looking at the study overall: Membership in the Caucasian-associated ancestry cluster was found for about four fifths of nearly 400 genotyped donors. The study, taken as a whole, reports: A further, later analysis showed that HLA-associated TCR beta chains (compared with equally common others) were more clonally expanded. Segments of the TCR beta V type were, in most cases, productive about 87% or about 30% of the time in an earlier analysis.

PCR used 60 Vbeta primers and 13 Jbeta primers. Repertoires were generated with immunoSEQ multiplex PCR, while TCRdb's copy carries only in-frame clones and drops some. Counted here are 100,000 or so clones, 65% to 85% occurring once; the ten biggest clones make up under 2.5%. Details on this clone: What it binds is unknown.

Healthy bone marrow donors supplied every sample. The CDR3 contains 14 residues. Germline V gene data show CDR1 as MNHEY and CDR2 as SVGAGI. Trimming removed 0 bases at V and 8 bases at J, with 13 bases between. The TCR originated in a man aged 18 to 29 in good health and CMV-seronegative. The material sequenced was PBMCs. The V call is TRBV6-5, the J call TRBJ1-1, with a weak D call TRBD1 (6 bases). CDR3 sequence (DNA): TGTGCCAGCAGTTACTCCCCCGGGACAAAGGAAGCTTTCTTT. It translates to CASSYSPGTKEAFF.